The clone carrying this T cell receptor beta chain turned up a few times. Its antigen is not identified. Unique molecular identifiers featured in how the TCRbeta library was prepared. Each CDR3 protein gets one entry after TCRdb re-called the PCR reads with MiXCR. The sample shows hundreds of thousands of distinct CDR3 sequences, around 13% of them seen only once. Trimming stripped 7 bases from V and 8 bases from J, with 16 bases between. This CDR3 has 13 amino acids. From germline, CDR1 is SGHRS and CDR2 YFSETQ. This specimen comes from a study of T-cell reconstitution after alpha-beta-depleted transplantation in children. Study-wide results and caveats: By about two months after transplant, alpha-beta T cells reportedly arose from several hundred graft clones that had expanded. It was newly produced T cells that mostly accounted for T-cell counts and diversity one year after transplant. Certain patients had high TCRbeta diversity at day 60, and it came from recipient T cells and thymic progenitors that survived.

The sequence was obtained from a girl aged 2-10 years with congenital amegakaryocytic thrombocytopenia, due to receive a stem cell transplant. Material: PBMCs, obtained before TCRalphabeta/CD19-depleted stem cell transplant. The chain carries TRBV5-1 and TRBJ2-4; TRBD2 is a possible D gene (5 bases). As DNA, the CDR3 is TGCGCCAGCCAAAAAACGATGGAGGACATTCAGTACTTC. Translating gives CASQKTMEDIQYF. Full variable domain (outside the CDR3, taken from reference TRBV5-1 and TRBJ2-4): KAGVTQTPRYLIKTRGQQVTLSCSPISGHRSVSWYQQTPGQGLQFLFEYFSETQRNKGNFPGRFSGRQFSNSRSEMNVSTLELGDSALYLCASQKTMEDIQYFGAGTRLSVL.